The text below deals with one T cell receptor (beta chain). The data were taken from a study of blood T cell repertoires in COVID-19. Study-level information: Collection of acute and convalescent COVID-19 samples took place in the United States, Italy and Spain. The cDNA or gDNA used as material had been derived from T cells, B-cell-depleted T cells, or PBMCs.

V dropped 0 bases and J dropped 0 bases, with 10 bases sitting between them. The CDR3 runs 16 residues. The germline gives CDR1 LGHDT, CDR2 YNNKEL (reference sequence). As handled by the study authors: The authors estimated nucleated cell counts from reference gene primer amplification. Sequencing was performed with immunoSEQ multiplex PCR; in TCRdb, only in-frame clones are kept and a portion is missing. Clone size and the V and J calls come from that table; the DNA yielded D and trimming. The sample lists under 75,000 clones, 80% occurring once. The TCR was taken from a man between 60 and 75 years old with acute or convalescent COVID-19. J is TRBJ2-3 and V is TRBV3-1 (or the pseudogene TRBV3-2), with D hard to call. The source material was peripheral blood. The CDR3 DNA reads TGTGCCAGCAGCCAAGAGCGTTCACCTAGCACAGATACGCAGTATTTT. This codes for CASSQERSPSTDTQYF.